This T cell receptor (beta chain) came from a study of beta chain features in type 1 diabetes. About the study: Sorted cell examination encompassed around 100,000,000 cells across all samples.

TCRB transcripts that were expressed got sequenced, as all of the isolated RNA had been reverse transcribed. Sequenced by immunoSEQ multiplex PCR; TCRdb stores in-frame clones only, minus some. Found here are around 140,000 clones, more than 9% of them singletons; the top ten hold about 1.3%. The germline gives CDR1 ENHRY, CDR2 SYGVKD. CDR3 length equals 16 residues. The J segment lost 0 bases and the V segment lost 3 bases, leaving 5 bases of the junction unmatched. The clonotype originates from a man between 18 and 29 years old in good health. This chain uses TRBV10-3 with TRBJ2-1; 7 bases are a match to TRBD1. The sequencing sample was made of naive CD4+ T cells from blood. DNA of the CDR3: TGTGCCATCAGTGACTCGGACAGGTTCTCCTACAATGAGCAGTTCTTC. Translating it yields CAISDSDRFSYNEQFF.